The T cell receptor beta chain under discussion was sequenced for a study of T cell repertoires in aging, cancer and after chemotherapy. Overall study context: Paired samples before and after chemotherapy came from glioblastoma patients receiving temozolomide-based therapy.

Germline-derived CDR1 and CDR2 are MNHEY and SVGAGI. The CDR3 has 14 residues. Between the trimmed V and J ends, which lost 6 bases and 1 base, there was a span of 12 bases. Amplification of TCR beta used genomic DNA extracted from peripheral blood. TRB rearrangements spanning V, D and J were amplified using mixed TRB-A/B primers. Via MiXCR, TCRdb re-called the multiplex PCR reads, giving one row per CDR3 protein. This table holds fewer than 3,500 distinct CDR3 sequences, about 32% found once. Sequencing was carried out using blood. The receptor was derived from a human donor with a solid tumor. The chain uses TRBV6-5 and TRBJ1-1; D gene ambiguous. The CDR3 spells CASRRTEENTEAFF. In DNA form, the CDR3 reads TGTGCCAGCAGGCGTACAGAGGAGAACACTGAAGCTTTCTTT.